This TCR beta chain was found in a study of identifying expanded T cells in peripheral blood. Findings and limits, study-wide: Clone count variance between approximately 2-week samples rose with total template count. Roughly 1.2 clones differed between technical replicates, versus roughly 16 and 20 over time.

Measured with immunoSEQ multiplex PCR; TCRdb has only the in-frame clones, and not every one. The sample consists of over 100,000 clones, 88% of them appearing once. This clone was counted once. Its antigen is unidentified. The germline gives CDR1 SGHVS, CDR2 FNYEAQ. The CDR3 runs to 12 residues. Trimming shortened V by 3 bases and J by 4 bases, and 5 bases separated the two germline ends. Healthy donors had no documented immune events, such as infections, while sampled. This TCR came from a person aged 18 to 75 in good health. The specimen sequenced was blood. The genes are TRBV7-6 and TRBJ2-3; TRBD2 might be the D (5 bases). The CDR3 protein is CASSLGADTQYF. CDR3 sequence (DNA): TGTGCCAGCAGCTTGGGAGCAGATACGCAGTATTTT.